The 16 T cell receptor beta chains below come from one sample, sequenced in a study of CD8 T cells in Susac syndrome. Random hexamers primed reverse transcription of about 0.5 to 1 ug RNA. TCRdb processed the immunoSEQ multiplex PCR reads anew with MiXCR; each CDR3 protein has one entry. The sample consists of some 150,000 distinct CDR3 sequences, 85% to 95% of them appearing once. Specimen: CD4+ T cells from PBMCs. The receptors were gathered from a human donor with Susac syndrome.

The chain employs TRBV18 and TRBJ2-7, with 13 bases matching TRBD2. This CDR3 has 15 residues. Germline-derived CDR1 and CDR2 are KGHSH and LQKENI. The V gene end was trimmed by 6 bases and the J gene end by 4 bases; junction bases not matched to a gene: 6. The DNA for the CDR3 is TGTGCCAGCTCCTCCGGGACTAGCGGGGTATACGAGCAGTACTTC. Translated, it gives CASSSGTSGVYEQYF.

Here the CDR3 DNA reads TGTGCCAGTAGTATATCTGGGAACACCGGGGAGCTGTTTTTT. It specifies CASSISGNTGELFF. The genes are TRBV19 and TRBJ2-2; D uncertain. Trimming cost V 2 bases and J 1 base, with 5 bases left between them. Germline CDR1 LNHDA, CDR2 SQIVND (reference sequence). The CDR3 totals 14 residues. Looking up the rest from reference TRBV19 and TRBJ2-2 gives the full variable domain: DGGITQSPKYLFRKEGQNVTLSCEQNLNHDAMYWYRQDPGQGLRLIYYSQIVNDFQKGDIAEGYSVSREKKESFPLTVTSAQKNPTAFYLCASSISGNTGELFFGEGSRLTVL.

V and J are TRBV5-1 and TRBJ2-5, with 7 bases matching TRBD1. Trimming removed 4 bases from V and 5 bases from J; junction bases left unmatched: 14. CDR1 is SGHRS and CDR2 is YFSETQ in the germline V gene. The CDR3 is made up of 16 amino acids. This CDR3 is CASSAGTASGVETQYF. The CDR3 DNA follows: TGCGCCAGCAGCGCAGGGACAGCCAGTGGAGTTGAGACCCAGTACTTC.

The chain couples TRBV12-3 or TRBV12-4 to TRBJ1-4; 12 nucleotides line up with TRBD1. This CDR3 is built from 15 residues. V lost 3 bases to trimming and J lost 7 bases; unmatched junction nucleotides: 3. The CDR3 reads CASSLGQGASEKLFF. CDR3 sequence (DNA): TGTGCCAGCAGTTTGGGACAGGGGGCGAGTGAAAAACTGTTTTTT.

This rearrangement joins TRBV20-1 to TRBJ2-5; the D gene could be TRBD1 or TRBD2 (6 bases each). This CDR3 contains 12 residues. Trimming took 5 bases from V and 4 from J, leaving 11 bases between them. The germline CDR1 and CDR2 sequences are DFQATT and SNEGSKA (reference sequence). The CDR3 loop is CSAQGGGETQYF. In nucleotides, the CDR3 is TGCAGTGCTCAAGGAGGGGGAGAGACCCAGTACTTC.

Here the CDR3 reads CASSVPERDNQPQHF. The CDR3 region has the DNA TGTGCCAGCAGCGTTCCCGAGAGGGACAATCAGCCCCAGCATTTT. This chain uses TRBV5-6 with TRBJ1-5, with no clear D. The CDR3 consists of 15 residues. Trimming took off 4 bases at V and 3 bases at J, with 14 bases between the two ends. CDR1 is SGHDT, CDR2 YYEEEE, per germline.

The chain links TRBV23-1 to TRBJ1-1; D remains ambiguous. TRBV23-1 counts as an open reading frame of uncertain function. The CDR3 is 17 residues long. The V and J ends lost 1 base and 5 bases respectively, with 20 bases between them. Here the CDR3 DNA reads TGCGCCAGCAGTCAATACAGCCCGGCAAACGAAAGGACTGAAGCTTTCTTT. Its translation is CASSQYSPANERTEAFF.

The chain employs TRBV9 and TRBJ2-7; possible D gene TRBD2, 6 bases. Germline CDR1 and CDR2: SGDLS and YYNGEE. V lost 4 bases, J lost 4 bases, and 15 bases lay in between. This CDR3 comprises 14 residues. This CDR3 is CASSYGLGGYEQYF. In nucleotides, the CDR3 is TGTGCCAGCAGCTACGGGTTGGGGGGTTACGAGCAGTACTTC.

The chain couples TRBV27 to TRBJ2-4; D call uncertain. Per the germline V gene, CDR1 is MNHEY and CDR2 is SMNVEV (reference sequence). V dropped 6 bases and J dropped 6 bases, with 6 bases sitting between them. CDR3 length: 11 amino acids. The CDR3 coding sequence is TGTGCCAGCAGGAGTGGAAACATTCAGTACTTC. Protein sequence: CASRSGNIQYF.

In its sample, this clonotype was seen once. J is TRBJ1-2 and V is TRBV25-1; D not resolved. Trimming took 1 base from V and 5 from J, leaving 2 bases between them. This CDR3 region has 11 residues. The V gene's germline CDR1 is MGHDK and CDR2 SYGVNS. The CDR3 nucleotides are TGTGCCAGCAGTGAATGGTATGGCTACACCTTC. As protein: CASSEWYGYTF.

The V gene is TRBV10-3, the J gene TRBJ2-5, with 11 nucleotides matching TRBD1. The CDR3 runs to 17 residues. V lost 4 bases, J lost 1 base, and 8 bases stayed unmatched. Germline V lookup: CDR1 ENHRY, CDR2 SYGVKD. CDR3 nucleotide sequence: TGTGCCATCAGTGGGGGCTTCGGGACAGGGGGCCAAGAGACCCAGTACTTC. It specifies CAISGGFGTGGQETQYF.

The gene calls are TRBV19 and TRBJ1-1; no clear D. The germline V and J ends were trimmed by 8 bases and 1 base, with 17 bases remaining between them. CDR3 size: 15 residues. The germline gives CDR1 LNHDA, CDR2 SQIVND (reference sequence). The CDR3 DNA is TGTGCCAGTCAGGCCGAGAATAAGAGGAACACTGAAGCTTTCTTT. Translating it yields CASQAENKRNTEAFF.

Comments on this clonotype: The junction shows a germline mismatch at one end, possibly a read error. The V gene is TRBV11-2, the J gene TRBJ2-5; TRBD1 matches 7 bases. Germline CDR1 SGHAT, CDR2 FQNNGV. This CDR3 is 14 amino acids long. CDR3 sequence: CASSLDTGAETQYF. CDR3 DNA: TGTGCCAGCAGCCTAGATACAGGGGCGGAGACCCAGTACTTC.

The CDR3: CASSPPPVSSYNEQFF. The CDR3 DNA sequence: TGTGCCAGCTCACCACCTCCTGTGAGCTCCTACAATGAGCAGTTCTTC. The V call is TRBV18, the J call TRBJ2-1; D gene ambiguous. This CDR3 contains 16 residues. Germline V gives CDR1 KGHSH, CDR2 LQKENI. Trimming removed 0 bases at V and 0 bases at J, with 9 bases between.

The chain carries TRBV15 and TRBJ2-7; the D gene is possibly TRBD1 (5 bases). This CDR3 has 15 amino acids. V shed 0 bases and J shed 2 bases, with 11 bases lying between them. Germline loops: CDR1 LNHNV, CDR2 YYDKDF (reference sequence). CDR3 in DNA: TGTGCCACCAGCAGAGATCTGCGACAGACCTACGAGCAGTACTTC. Its protein product is CATSRDLRQTYEQYF.

The V call is TRBV2, the J call TRBJ1-2, with TRBD1 matching 8 bases. The germline CDR1 and CDR2 sequences are SNHLY and FYNNEI. Germline trimming cut 6 bases from V and 7 bases from J; bases unmatched to any gene: 7. This CDR3 is built from 13 residues. This CDR3 reads CASRVRGQGGYTF. CDR3 in DNA: TGTGCCAGCAGAGTCAGGGGGCAAGGTGGCTACACCTTC.